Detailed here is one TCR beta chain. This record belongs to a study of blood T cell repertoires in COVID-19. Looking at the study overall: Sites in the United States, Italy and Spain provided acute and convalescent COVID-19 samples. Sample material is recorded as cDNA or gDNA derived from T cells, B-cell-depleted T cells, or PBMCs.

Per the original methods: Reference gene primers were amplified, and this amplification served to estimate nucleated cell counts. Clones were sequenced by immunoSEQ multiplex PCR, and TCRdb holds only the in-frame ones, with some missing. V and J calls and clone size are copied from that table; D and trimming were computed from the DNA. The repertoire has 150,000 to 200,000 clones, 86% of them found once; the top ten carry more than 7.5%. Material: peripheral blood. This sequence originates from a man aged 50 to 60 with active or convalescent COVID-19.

In DNA form, the CDR3 reads TGCAGTGCTAGTAATGGCGAGACCCAGTACTTC. Amino acids: CSASNGETQYF. The chain links TRBV20-1 to TRBJ2-5; unclear D gene. CDR1 and CDR2 (germline): DFQATT, SNEGSKA (reference sequence). V was shortened by 3 bases and J by 5 bases, with 7 bases between the two germline ends. This CDR3 has 11 residues.